This T cell receptor (beta chain) is from a study of cytomegalovirus exposure and HLA in healthy donors. The CDR3 has 14 residues. V was clipped by 4 bases and J by 2 bases, with 13 bases between them. Germline loops: CDR1 SGHNT, CDR2 YYREEE (reference sequence). 13 Jbeta primers and 60 Vbeta primers were used for the PCR. Clones were sequenced by immunoSEQ multiplex PCR, and TCRdb holds only the in-frame ones, with some missing. The data hold under 150,000 clones, with 70% to 80% observed a single time. The source is a woman aged 30 to 39 in good health and CMV-seropositive. V usage is TRBV5-4 and J usage is TRBJ2-7, with a possible D match to TRBD1 (5 bases). The sequencing input was PBMCs. In nucleotides, the CDR3 is TGTGCCAGCAGCAAACGACAGTACCCCTACGAGCAGTACTTC. It translates to CASSKRQYPYEQYF.